The 12 T cell receptor beta chains below come from one sample, sequenced in a study of cytomegalovirus exposure and HLA in healthy donors. TCRdb's table, derived via immunoSEQ multiplex PCR, lists solely in-frame clones and lacks some. The sample lists 150,000 to 180,000 clones, approximately 86% occurring once. Sequences were obtained from PBMCs. These receptors came from a man in his late teens or twenties in good health and CMV-seropositive.

The chain has TRBV6-6 and TRBJ2-7, with 7 bases that match TRBD1. The CDR3 covers 14 residues. Germline V gene sequence: CDR1 MNHNY, CDR2 SVGAGI (reference sequence). V lost 2 bases, J lost 0 bases, and 1 base stayed unmatched. CDR3 nucleotides: TGTGCCAGCAGTTACGGGGACAGCTCCTACGAGCAGTACTTC. Amino acid sequence: CASSYGDSSYEQYF.

This sequence joins TRBV7-3 and TRBJ1-1; 7 bases line up with TRBD1. V was clipped by 5 bases and J by 0 bases; unmatched bases: 9. Germline CDR1 reads SGHTA; CDR2 reads FQGTGA. The CDR3 length is 16 residues. CDR3 loop: CASSVGGTDLNTEAFF. The DNA for the CDR3 is TGTGCCAGCAGCGTAGGGGGGACAGATTTGAACACTGAAGCTTTCTTT.

J is TRBJ2-7 and V is TRBV5-1; tentatively, D is TRBD2 (6 bases). Germline loops: CDR1 SGHRS, CDR2 YFSETQ. The CDR3 is 13 amino acids. Trimming removed 0 bases from V and 4 bases from J, with 8 bases in between. CDR3 nucleotide sequence: TGCGCCAGCAGCTTGGACGGGGGATACGAGCAGTACTTC. It encodes CASSLDGGYEQYF. The full variable domain, in which reference TRBV5-1 and TRBJ2-7 provide the parts outside the CDR3, is KAGVTQTPRYLIKTRGQQVTLSCSPISGHRSVSWYQQTPGQGLQFLFEYFSETQRNKGNFPGRFSGRQFSNSRSEMNVSTLELGDSALYLCASSLDGGYEQYFGPGTRLTVT.

This chain uses TRBV7-2 with TRBJ2-2; TRBD2 matches 13 bases. Germline CDR1 is SGHTA and CDR2 is FQGNSA. The CDR3 sequence is 17 residues long. The V gene end was trimmed by 5 bases and the J gene end by 7 bases; junction bases not matched to a gene: 10. The CDR3 nucleotides read TGTGCCAGCAGCGGTGGGACTAGCGGGAACGTCGTCGGGGAGCTGTTTTTT. Its translation: CASSGGTSGNVVGELFF.

The chain links TRBV6-5 to TRBJ2-1, with TRBD2 identical over 8 bases. Per germline, CDR1 MNHEY and CDR2 SVGAGI. V was pared by 2 bases and J by 4 bases, with 7 bases of the junction left unmatched. This CDR3 spans 16 amino acids. For the CDR3, the DNA is TGTGCCAGCAGTTACAACCCTAGCGGGCGTTACAATGAGCAGTTCTTC. Its translation: CASSYNPSGRYNEQFF.

The rearrangement joins TRBV9 to TRBJ1-2; TRBD1 is a possible D gene (5 bases). There are 13 residues in the CDR3. The ends were cut back, 6 bases at V and 8 bases at J, with 17 bases in the middle. Germline V gives CDR1 SGDLS, CDR2 YYNGEE. As DNA, the CDR3 is TGTGCCAGCACCGCTACCGGGGGTGGAGGCTACACCTTC. It yields the protein CASTATGGGGYTF.

The chain employs TRBV4-1 and TRBJ2-7, with 11 bases matching TRBD2. Germline trimming cut 0 bases from V and 4 bases from J; bases unmatched to any gene: 8. The CDR3 is 17 amino acids. Germline CDR1 is MGHRA and CDR2 is YSYEKL. This CDR3 is CASSQDWTSGSKYEQYF. Written as DNA, the CDR3 is TGCGCCAGCAGCCAAGATTGGACTAGCGGGTCAAAATACGAGCAGTACTTC.

This chain links TRBV4-3 with TRBJ2-2, with TRBD1 identical over 10 bases. Trimming at V came to 0 bases and at J to 5 bases, leaving 6 bases not matched to a gene. CDR3 size: 17 residues. Germline values: CDR1 LGHNA, CDR2 YSLEER. CDR3 DNA: TGCGCCAGCAGCCAAGATCTAGGACAGGGGGGAACCGGGGAGCTGTTTTTT. It encodes CASSQDLGQGGTGELFF.

This chain uses TRBV6-6 with TRBJ2-5; TRBD2 aligns across 7 bases. J lost 0 bases, V lost 2 bases, and 6 bases had no gene match. Germline values: CDR1 MNHNY, CDR2 SVGAGI (reference sequence). The CDR3 totals 16 residues. This CDR3 reads CASSYPLATNQETQYF. The DNA for the CDR3 is TGTGCCAGCAGTTACCCACTAGCGACAAACCAAGAGACCCAGTACTTC.

This clone was detected only a few times. The chain links TRBV5-1 to TRBJ1-2; D is unclear. In germline, CDR1 is SGHRS, CDR2 YFSETQ. Trimming removed 3 bases from V and 3 bases from J, with 6 bases in between. The CDR3 runs 12 residues. CDR3 amino acids: CASSSTYYGYTF. The DNA of the CDR3 is TGCGCCAGCAGCTCGACATACTATGGCTACACCTTC.

As DNA, the CDR3 is TGCGCCAGCAGCCCCCTGGGGGACACCAATAATTCACCCCTCCACTTT. Translation: CASSPLGDTNNSPLHF. The V call is TRBV4-1, the J call TRBJ1-6, with D tentatively TRBD1 (6 bases). V was shortened by 4 bases and J by 5 bases, with 15 bases between the two germline ends. The CDR3 has 16 residues. Per germline, CDR1 MGHRA and CDR2 YSYEKL.

V and J are TRBV7-3 and TRBJ2-1, with 10 bases identical to TRBD1. The CDR3 covers 14 residues. After removal of 2 bases from V and 7 bases from J, the junction contained 2 bases not matched to a gene. The germline CDR1 and CDR2 sequences are SGHTA and FQGTGA. The CDR3: CASSLDRGRNEQFF. Written as DNA, the CDR3 is TGTGCCAGCAGCTTAGACAGGGGGCGGAATGAGCAGTTCTTC. Combining the CDR3 with reference TRBV7-3 and TRBJ2-1 gives the whole variable domain GAGVSQTPSNKVTEKGKYVELRCDPISGHTALYWYRQSLGQGPEFLIYFQGTGAADDSGLPNDRFFAVRPEGSVSTLKIQRTERGDSAVYLCASSLDRGRNEQFFGPGTRLTVL.